One sample yielded the 5 T cell receptor beta chains listed below, sequenced in a study of blood T cell repertoires in COVID-19. TCRdb's table, derived via immunoSEQ multiplex PCR, lists solely in-frame clones and lacks some. The profile shows about 190,000 clones, 80% to 90% of them singletons. The sample taken for sequencing was peripheral blood. Every receptor here comes from a human donor in a cohort sampled during active COVID-19.

J is TRBJ2-5 and V is TRBV18; TRBD1 is a possible D gene (5 bases). Trimming pared 6 bases from V and 3 bases from J, leaving 14 bases between. This CDR3 has 14 residues. Germline CDR1 is KGHSH and CDR2 is LQKENI. The CDR3 bases are TGTGCCAGCTCGCCCAGGGTCATGGAAGAGACCCAGTACTTC. Amino acid sequence: CASSPRVMEETQYF.

The rearrangement uses TRBV5-4 and TRBJ2-1, with D possibly TRBD2 on 5 matching bases. CDR3 size: 14 residues. Germline values: CDR1 SGHNT, CDR2 YYREEE (reference sequence). Trimming shortened V by 0 bases and J by 1 base, and 5 bases separated the two germline ends. CDR3 in DNA: TGTGCCAGCAGCTTGGGAGGGTCCTACAATGAGCAGTTCTTC. The encoded protein is CASSLGGSYNEQFF.

The chain links TRBV7-3 to TRBJ2-1; 8 positions match TRBD1. Trimming cost V 2 bases and J 4 bases; bases outside gene matches: 7. The germline V gene encodes CDR1 SGHTA and CDR2 FQGTGA. The CDR3 contains 16 residues. CDR3 coding DNA: TGTGCCAGCAGCTTACGACCGGGACAGGAGTACAATGAGCAGTTCTTC. This sequence encodes CASSLRPGQEYNEQFF. Looking up the rest from reference TRBV7-3 and TRBJ2-1 gives the full variable domain: GAGVSQTPSNKVTEKGKYVELRCDPISGHTALYWYRQSLGQGPEFLIYFQGTGAADDSGLPNDRFFAVRPEGSVSTLKIQRTERGDSAVYLCASSLRPGQEYNEQFFGPGTRLTVL.

The CDR3 DNA is TGTGCCAGCAGCCCAAGACAGGGTCAGGGCTTTGGGCAAGAGACCCAGTACTTC. It encodes CASSPRQGQGFGQETQYF. The chain employs TRBV7-8 and TRBJ2-5; 7 bases are shared with TRBD1. The CDR3 sequence is 18 residues long. V was pared by 5 bases and J by 2 bases, with 17 bases of the junction left unmatched. Germline V gives CDR1 SGHVS, CDR2 FQNEAQ. Variable domain in full (rest from reference TRBV7-8 and TRBJ2-5): GAGVSQSPRYKVAKRGQDVALRCDPISGHVSLFWYQQALGQGPEFLTYFQNEAQLDKSGLPSDRFFAERPEGSVSTLKIQRTQQEDSAVYLCASSPRQGQGFGQETQYFGPGTRLLVL.

The chain carries TRBV6-7 and TRBJ1-2; TRBD1 agrees at 8 bases. TRBV6-7 is an ORF; its function is uncertain. Losses at the gene ends were 0 bases for V and 3 bases for J; bases not matched to a gene: 12. This CDR3 contains 18 residues. The CDR3 region is CASSYSNLGTGWDYGYTF. CDR3 DNA sequence: TGTGCCAGCAGTTACTCGAACTTGGGGACAGGTTGGGACTATGGCTACACCTTC.